This T cell receptor beta chain came from a study of graft-versus-host responses after intestinal transplantation. Trimming stripped 4 bases from V and 2 bases from J, with 11 bases between. There are 14 residues in the CDR3. Germline CDR1 MGHRA, CDR2 YSYEKL. Here immunoSEQ multiplex PCR was the method, and the copy in TCRdb shows in-frame clones only, minus some. The sample comprises some 69,000 clones, just under 95% of which are singletons, and less than 8% rests with the top ten. This specimen was bone marrow, taken approximately 100 weeks after intestinal transplantation. The sequence was collected from a human patient who received an intestinal transplant, so some T cells may come from the graft donor. This chain uses TRBV4-1 with TRBJ1-1, with TRBD1 as a possible D gene (6 bases). CDR3: CASSPDSGNTEAFF. The CDR3 DNA sequence: TGCGCCAGCAGCCCGGACAGCGGTAACACTGAAGCTTTCTTT.